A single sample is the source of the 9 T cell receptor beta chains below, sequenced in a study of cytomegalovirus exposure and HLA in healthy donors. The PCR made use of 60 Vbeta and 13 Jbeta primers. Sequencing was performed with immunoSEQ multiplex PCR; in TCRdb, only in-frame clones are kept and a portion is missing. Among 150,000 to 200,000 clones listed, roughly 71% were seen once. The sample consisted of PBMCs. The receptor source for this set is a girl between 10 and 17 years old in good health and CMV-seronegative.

The CDR3 bases are TGCGCCAGCAGCTCGGTTTTCCAGACTGAGAGTCGGGAAAAACTGTTTTTT. It yields the protein CASSSVFQTESREKLFF. This chain uses TRBV5-1 with TRBJ1-4; D unclear. The CDR3 length is 17 residues. V dropped 3 bases and J dropped 8 bases, with 23 bases sitting between them. Germline lookup yields CDR1 SGHRS and CDR2 YFSETQ.

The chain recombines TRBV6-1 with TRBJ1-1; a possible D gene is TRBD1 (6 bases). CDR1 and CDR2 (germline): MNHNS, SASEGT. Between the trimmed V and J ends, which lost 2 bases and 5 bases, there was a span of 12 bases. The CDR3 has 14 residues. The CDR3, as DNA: TGTGCCAGCAGTGAACTCAGGGGATGGACTGAAGCTTTCTTT. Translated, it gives CASSELRGWTEAFF.

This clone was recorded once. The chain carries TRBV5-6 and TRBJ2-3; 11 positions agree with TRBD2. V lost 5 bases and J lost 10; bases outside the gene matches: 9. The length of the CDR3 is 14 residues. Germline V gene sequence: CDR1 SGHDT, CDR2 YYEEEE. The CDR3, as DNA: TGTGCCAGCAGACATAGCGGGGGGGCAAGCTCGCAGTATTTT. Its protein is CASRHSGGASSQYF.

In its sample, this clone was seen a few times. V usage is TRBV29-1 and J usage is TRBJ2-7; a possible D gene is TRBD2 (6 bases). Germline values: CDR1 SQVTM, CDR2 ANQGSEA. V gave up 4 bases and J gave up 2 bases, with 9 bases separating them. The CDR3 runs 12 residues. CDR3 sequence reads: CSVGGVAYEQYF. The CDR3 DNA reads TGCAGCGTTGGGGGGGTAGCCTACGAGCAGTACTTC.

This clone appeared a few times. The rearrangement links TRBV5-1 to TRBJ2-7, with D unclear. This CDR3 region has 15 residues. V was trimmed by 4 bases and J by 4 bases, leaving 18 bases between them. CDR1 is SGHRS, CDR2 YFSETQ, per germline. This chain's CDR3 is CASSLDWVEPYEQYF. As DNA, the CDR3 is TGCGCCAGCAGCCTAGATTGGGTAGAACCGTACGAGCAGTACTTC.

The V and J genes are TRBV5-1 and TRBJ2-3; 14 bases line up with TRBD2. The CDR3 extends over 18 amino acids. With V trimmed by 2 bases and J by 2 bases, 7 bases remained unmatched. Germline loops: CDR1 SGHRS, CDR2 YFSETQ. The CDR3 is CASSFGLAGGRTTDTQYF. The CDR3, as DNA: TGCGCCAGCAGCTTCGGACTAGCGGGGGGTAGGACCACAGATACGCAGTATTTT.

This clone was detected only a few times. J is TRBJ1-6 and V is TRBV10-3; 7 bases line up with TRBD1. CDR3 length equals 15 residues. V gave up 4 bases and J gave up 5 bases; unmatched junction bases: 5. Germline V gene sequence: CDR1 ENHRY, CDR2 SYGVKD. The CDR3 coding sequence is TGTGCCATCAGTGGGGAGACAGGGAATAATTCACCCCTCCACTTT. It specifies CAISGETGNNSPLHF.

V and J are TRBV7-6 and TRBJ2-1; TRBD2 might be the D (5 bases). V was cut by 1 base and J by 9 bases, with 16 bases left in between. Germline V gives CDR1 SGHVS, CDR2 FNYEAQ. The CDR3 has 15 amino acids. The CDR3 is CASSLEVARGSEQFF. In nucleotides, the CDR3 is TGTGCCAGCAGCTTAGAAGTCGCCCGAGGGAGTGAGCAGTTCTTC.

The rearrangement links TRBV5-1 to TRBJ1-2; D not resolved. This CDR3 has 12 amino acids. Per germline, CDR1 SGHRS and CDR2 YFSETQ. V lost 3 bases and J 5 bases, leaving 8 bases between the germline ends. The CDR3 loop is CASSSERYGYTF. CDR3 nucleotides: TGCGCCAGCAGCTCCGAGAGATATGGCTACACCTTC.